The entry that follows covers one T cell receptor (beta chain) sequence. The antigen is unknown. The sequence runs out 3 residues before the end of the CDR3; the remainder is reconstructed from the germline J gene. Assay used: immunoSEQ multiplex PCR; TCRdb lists only in-frame clones, some missing. The listing contains about 22,000 clones. This sample is drawn from a study of T cells in women clearing cervical HPV infection. V lost 8 bases and J 2 bases, leaving 12 bases between the germline ends. The germline CDR1 and CDR2 sequences are SGHVS and FQNEAQ. The CDR3 has 14 amino acids. Points from the study as a whole: Richness plus V gene abundances separated cases from controls with AUC around 0.79. Timing of associations relative to infection is unclear; T-cell subsets were not isolated.

Sequences were obtained from blood buffy coat. The chain joins TRBV7-8 to TRBJ2-2; D gene unclear. This clonotype was obtained from a woman between 18 and 69 years old with a cervical HPV16 infection that either progressed to CIN3+ or cleared (not recorded which). The DNA read from the CDR3 is TGTGCCAGCTCTCGTAGGGCAAACACCGGGGAG. Its protein is CASSRRANTGE. The whole CDR3 protein is CASSRRANTGELFF. Supplemented by reference TRBV7-8 and TRBJ2-2, the full variable domain reads GAGVSQSPRYKVAKRGQDVALRCDPISGHVSLFWYQQALGQGPEFLTYFQNEAQLDKSGLPSDRFFAERPEGSVSTLKIQRTQQEDSAVYLCASSRRANTGELFFGEGSRLTVL.